The 7 T cell receptor beta chains given below trace back to one sample, sequenced in a study of response to subunit inactivated influenza vaccine. TCRdb reprocessed the RT-PCR reads with MiXCR, giving one entry per CDR3 protein. This sample has 600,000 to 700,000 distinct CDR3 sequences; 12% to 15% occur once, and the top ten carry approximately 7.6%. The sample here was PBMCs from blood, taken around two weeks before vaccination. These receptors all stem from a man aged 45 to 65 who received an inactivated influenza vaccine.

The chain joins TRBV12-3 or TRBV12-4 to TRBJ2-1; D unclear. The CDR3 contains 15 residues. V dropped 2 bases and J dropped 2 bases, with 10 bases sitting between them. The CDR3 bases are TGTGCCAGCAGTTTAAGCCCAGGAGCCTACAATGAGCAGTTCTTC. Its translation: CASSLSPGAYNEQFF.

The gene calls are TRBV29-1 and TRBJ1-2, with 7 positions matching TRBD1. The V and J ends lost 4 bases and 8 bases, in that order; junction bases with no gene match: 10. Germline lookup yields CDR1 SQVTM and CDR2 ANQGSEA. CDR3 length: 13 residues. CDR3: CSVGEGARYGYTF. In DNA, the CDR3 is TGCAGCGTTGGGGAGGGGGCGAGGTACGGCTACACCTTC.

The chain recombines TRBV29-1 with TRBJ1-2; 9 bases align to TRBD1. The J segment lost 6 bases and the V segment lost 3 bases, leaving 8 bases of the junction unmatched. This CDR3 comprises 14 residues. CDR1 is SQVTM, CDR2 ANQGSEA, per germline. The CDR3 loop is CSVDAGTGFNGYTF. Written as DNA, the CDR3 is TGCAGCGTTGACGCCGGGACAGGGTTCAATGGCTACACCTTC.

This rearrangement joins TRBV4-3 to TRBJ2-1, with D unresolved. The V end was cut by 0 bases, the J end by 0 bases, with 9 bases between. The CDR3 is 16 amino acids. Germline CDR1 reads LGHNA; CDR2 reads YSLEER. CDR3 loop: CASSQEKQNSYNEQFF. CDR3 nucleotide sequence: TGCGCCAGCAGCCAAGAAAAGCAGAACTCCTACAATGAGCAGTTCTTC.

The chain has TRBV7-2 and TRBJ2-3; D possibly corresponds to TRBD1 (5 bases). Germline CDR1 reads SGHTA; CDR2 reads FQGNSA. The CDR3 totals 15 residues. The V end was cut by 1 base, the J end by 6 bases, with 14 bases between. The DNA for the CDR3 is TGTGCCAGCAGCTTAGTTGCAGGGCCGGCGGATACGCAGTATTTT. Encoded protein: CASSLVAGPADTQYF.

This clonotype was seen repeatedly, ten times or more. The chain carries TRBV5-1 and TRBJ2-7; 8 positions match TRBD1. Germline V gene data show CDR1 as SGHRS and CDR2 as YFSETQ. The V gene end was trimmed by 0 bases and the J gene end by 3 bases; junction bases not matched to a gene: 8. The CDR3 contains 16 residues. In nucleotides, the CDR3 is TGCGCCAGCAGCTTGGCCGGACAGGGTTATAGCTACGAGCAGTACTTC. This encodes CASSLAGQGYSYEQYF.

In this sample, this clonotype turned up many times. The V and J genes are TRBV19 and TRBJ2-2; D perhaps matches TRBD1 (5 bases). V lost 3 bases, J lost 4 bases, and 9 bases lay in between. Looked up from germline, CDR1 is LNHDA and CDR2 is SQIVND (reference sequence). The CDR3 has 14 residues. The CDR3 region has the DNA TGTGCCAGTAGTATCCAGGGCGCCACCGGGGAGCTGTTTTTT. Amino acids: CASSIQGATGELFF.